This T cell receptor (beta chain) emerged from a study of shared clonotypes between healthy human individuals. Study information: The study enrolled a couple of women and a few men aged 18 to 49. Regarding the study as a whole: Genetic and exposure-history diversity was limited by the few donors.

Per the study methods: In the immunoSEQ data, sequences were junction-only and lacked quality scores, so filtering differed. The assay was immunoSEQ multiplex PCR, and TCRdb's table has in-frame clones only and misses some. V and J calls and clone size are those listed in that table; D and trimming were worked out from the DNA. The table shows fewer than 1 million clones, with about 96% occurring only once. The ends lost 1 base at V and 6 bases at J; junction bases unmatched: 5. CDR1 is MGHRA and CDR2 is YSYEKL in the germline V gene. CDR3 length equals 16 residues. CD45RO-negative CD8 cells positively selected for CCR7 made up the naive population, which excluded terminally differentiated effector memory CD45RA+ cells. Details on this clone: What it binds is not known.

The chain couples TRBV4-1 to TRBJ2-1; TRBD2 aligns across 11 bases. This TCR came from a man younger than 40 in good health. The sequencing sample was made of naive CD8+ T cells sorted from blood. This CDR3 reads CASSQGGSGRGNEQFF. The CDR3 bases are TGCGCCAGCAGCCAAGGGGGTAGCGGGAGGGGCAATGAGCAGTTCTTC.